The T cell receptor (beta chain) under discussion was sequenced for a study of human T cells and chemical hapten exposure. Background on the study: Sensitization applied 2% DPC to 2 cm by 2 cm of upper inner arm skin.

TCRdb redid the calling of the RACE reads with MiXCR, one entry per CDR3 protein. Of fewer than 50,000 distinct CDR3 sequences in the sample, around 9.5% were seen once. Regarding time point: patch test 3, about 24 weeks after DPC sensitization. Treatment here: therapeutic diphenylcyclopropenone sensitization with weekly scalp DPC. Unfractionated whole blood yielded the extracted total RNA. Details on this clonotype: Its antigen remains unknown.

Trimming shortened V by 7 bases and J by 4 bases, and 13 bases separated the two germline ends. This CDR3 is built from 13 residues. Germline CDR1 and CDR2: MNHNS and SASEGT. Broader study findings: Expanded TCRs made up significantly more big CDR3 similarity clusters than controls did.

This chain joins TRBV6-1 and TRBJ1-1, with D perhaps TRBD1 (6 bases). The clonotype originates from a man aged 50-60 years with alopecia areata. Some clones in this sample may be carry-over from other donors' samples. The material sequenced was whole blood, taken in connection with sensitization to the hapten diphenylcyclopropenone (DPC). In DNA, the CDR3 is TGTGCCAGCATTCCAGGGGTGTCCACTGAAGCTTTCTTT. It is translated as CASIPGVSTEAFF.